This T cell receptor (beta chain) was recorded in a study of Ad26.COV2.S vaccination and SARS-CoV-2 variants. Treatment of the sample: 19 received Ad26.COV2.S at low or high dose, single or two shots; 5 received placebo; per-sample allocation not given. Specimen acquisition occurred on day 63 following the initial vaccine or placebo injection. The CDR3 spans 14 residues. Per germline, CDR1 MNHEY and CDR2 SVGAGI. Trimming took 5 bases from V and 7 from J, leaving 14 bases between them. Clones were read by immunoSEQ multiplex PCR, and TCRdb kept only the in-frame ones, dropping some. The table lists about 460,000 clones, 80% to 90% of them singletons.

V is TRBV6-5 and J is TRBJ1-4; D perhaps matches TRBD1 (5 bases). The material was peripheral blood, obtained in a trial of Ad26.COV2.S vaccine versus placebo. This clonotype was sampled from a person between 18 and 65 years old who received the Ad26.COV2.S COVID-19 vaccine or a placebo. CDR3 amino acids: CASSTRGLVEKLFF. In DNA, the CDR3 is TGTGCCAGCAGTACTAGGGGCTTAGTTGAAAAACTGTTTTTT.